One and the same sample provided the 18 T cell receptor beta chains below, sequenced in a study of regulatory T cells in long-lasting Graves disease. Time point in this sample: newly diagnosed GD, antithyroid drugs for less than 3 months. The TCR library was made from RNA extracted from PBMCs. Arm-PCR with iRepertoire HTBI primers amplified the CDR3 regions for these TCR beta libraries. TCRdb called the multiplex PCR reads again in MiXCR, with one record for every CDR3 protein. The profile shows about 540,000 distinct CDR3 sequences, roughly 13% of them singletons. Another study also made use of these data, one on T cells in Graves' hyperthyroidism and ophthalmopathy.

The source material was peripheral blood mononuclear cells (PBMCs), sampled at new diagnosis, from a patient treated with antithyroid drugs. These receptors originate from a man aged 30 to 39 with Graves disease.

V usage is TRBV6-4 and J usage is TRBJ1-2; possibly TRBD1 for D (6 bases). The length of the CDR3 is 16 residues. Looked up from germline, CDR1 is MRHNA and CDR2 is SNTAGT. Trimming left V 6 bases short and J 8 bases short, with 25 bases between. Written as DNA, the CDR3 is TGTGCCAGCAGCGCTACTAATAGACAGGCAACGGGGGGCTACACCTTC. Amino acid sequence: CASSATNRQATGGYTF.

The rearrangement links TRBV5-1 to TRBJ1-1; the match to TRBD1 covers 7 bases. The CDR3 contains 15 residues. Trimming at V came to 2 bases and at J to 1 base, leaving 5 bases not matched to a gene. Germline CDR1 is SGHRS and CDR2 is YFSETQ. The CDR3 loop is CASSFTGVPNTEAFF. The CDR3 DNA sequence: TGCGCCAGCAGCTTCACAGGGGTCCCGAACACTGAAGCTTTCTTT.

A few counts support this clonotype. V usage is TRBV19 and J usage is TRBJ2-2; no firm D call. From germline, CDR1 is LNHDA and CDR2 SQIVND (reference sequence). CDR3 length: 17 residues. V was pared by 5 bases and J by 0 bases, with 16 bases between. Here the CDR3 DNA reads TGTGCCAGTAGTCTTCGCCTCCAGTTCGCGAACACCGGGGAGCTGTTTTTT. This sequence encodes CASSLRLQFANTGELFF.

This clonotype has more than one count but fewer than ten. CDR3 in amino acids: CASSLPFQETQYF. CDR3 nucleotide sequence: TGTGCCAGCAGCCTACCTTTCCAAGAGACCCAGTACTTC. The chain links TRBV5-6 to TRBJ2-5; D gene ambiguous. The CDR3 extends over 13 amino acids. CDR1 SGHDT and CDR2 YYEEEE come from the germline V gene. Trimming cost V 4 bases and J 1 base, with 8 bases left between them.

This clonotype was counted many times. The CDR3 loop is CASSPGTSPYEQYF. Here the CDR3 DNA reads TGTGCCAGCAGCCCCGGGACTAGCCCCTACGAGCAGTACTTC. This chain links TRBV6-1 with TRBJ2-7; 9 bases line up with TRBD2. The CDR3 covers 14 residues. Germline V gene sequence: CDR1 MNHNS, CDR2 SASEGT. The V and J ends lost 6 bases and 2 bases, in that order; junction bases with no gene match: 5.

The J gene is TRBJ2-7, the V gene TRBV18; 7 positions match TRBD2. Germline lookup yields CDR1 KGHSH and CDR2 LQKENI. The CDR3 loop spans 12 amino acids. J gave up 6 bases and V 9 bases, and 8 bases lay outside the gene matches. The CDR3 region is CASKGRVGEQYF. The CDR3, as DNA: TGTGCCAGTAAGGGGAGGGTCGGCGAGCAGTACTTC. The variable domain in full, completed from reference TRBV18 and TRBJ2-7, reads NAGVMQNPRHLVRRRGQEARLRCSPMKGHSHVYWYRQLPEEGLKFMVYLQKENIIDESGMPKERFSAEFPKEGPSILRIQQVVRGDSAAYFCASKGRVGEQYFGPGTRLTVT.

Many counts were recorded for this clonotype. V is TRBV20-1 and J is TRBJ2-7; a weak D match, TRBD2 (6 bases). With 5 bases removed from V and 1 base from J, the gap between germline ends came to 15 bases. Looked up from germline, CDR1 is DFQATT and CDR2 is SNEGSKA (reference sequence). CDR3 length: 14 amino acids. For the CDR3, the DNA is TGCAGTGCTCTCTCGGGAGTGGGGTCCTACGAGCAGTACTTC. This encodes CSALSGVGSYEQYF.

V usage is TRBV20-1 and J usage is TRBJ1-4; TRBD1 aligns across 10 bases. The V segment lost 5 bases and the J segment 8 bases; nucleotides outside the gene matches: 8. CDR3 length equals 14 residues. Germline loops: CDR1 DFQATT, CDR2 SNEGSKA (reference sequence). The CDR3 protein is CSAESGQGREKLFF. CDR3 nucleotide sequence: TGCAGTGCTGAGTCGGGACAGGGGAGAGAAAAACTGTTTTTT.

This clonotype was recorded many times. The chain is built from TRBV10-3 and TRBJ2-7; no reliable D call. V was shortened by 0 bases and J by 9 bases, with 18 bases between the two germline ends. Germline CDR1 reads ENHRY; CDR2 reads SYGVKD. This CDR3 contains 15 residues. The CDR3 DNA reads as TGTGCCATCAGTGAGTCTATTGTCGGTACGTGGGGGCAGTACTTC. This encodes CAISESIVGTWGQYF.

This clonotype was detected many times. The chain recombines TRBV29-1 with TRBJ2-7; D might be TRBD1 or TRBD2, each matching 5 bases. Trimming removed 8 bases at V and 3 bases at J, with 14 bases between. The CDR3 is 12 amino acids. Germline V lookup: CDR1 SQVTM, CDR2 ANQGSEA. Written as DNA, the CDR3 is TGCAGCTTCCGGGACGGAGACTACGAGCAGTACTTC. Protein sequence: CSFRDGDYEQYF.

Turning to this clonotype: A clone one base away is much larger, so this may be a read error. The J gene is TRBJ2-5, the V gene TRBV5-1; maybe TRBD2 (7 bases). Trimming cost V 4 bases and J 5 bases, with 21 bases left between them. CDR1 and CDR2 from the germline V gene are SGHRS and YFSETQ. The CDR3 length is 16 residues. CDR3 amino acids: CASSLPSRGAGETQYF. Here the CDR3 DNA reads TGCGCCAGCAGCCTCCCCTCACGGGGGGCGGGGGAGACCCAGTACTTC. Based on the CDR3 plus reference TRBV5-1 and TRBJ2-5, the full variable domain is KAGVTQTPRYLIKTRGQQVTLSCSPISGHRSVSWYQQTPGQGLQFLFEYFSETQRNKGNFPGRFSGRQFSNSRSEMNVSTLELGDSALYLCASSLPSRGAGETQYFGPGTRLLVL.

This CDR3 is CASSLAGVSGTDTQYF. The DNA of the CDR3 is TGCGCCAGCAGCTTGGCCGGGGTTTCAGGCACAGATACGCAGTATTTT. V is TRBV5-1 and J is TRBJ2-3, with D maybe TRBD2 (5 bases). Deletions cut 0 bases from V and 1 base from J, with 12 bases between. Germline-derived CDR1 and CDR2 are SGHRS and YFSETQ. The CDR3 length is 16 residues.

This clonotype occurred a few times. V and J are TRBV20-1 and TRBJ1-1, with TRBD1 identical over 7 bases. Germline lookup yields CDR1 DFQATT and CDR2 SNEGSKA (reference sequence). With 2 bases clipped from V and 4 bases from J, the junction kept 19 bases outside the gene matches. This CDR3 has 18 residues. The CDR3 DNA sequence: TGCAGTGCTAGAAGGGAACAGGGGCTCTTGGGCATGATCACTGAAGCTTTCTTT. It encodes CSARREQGLLGMITEAFF.

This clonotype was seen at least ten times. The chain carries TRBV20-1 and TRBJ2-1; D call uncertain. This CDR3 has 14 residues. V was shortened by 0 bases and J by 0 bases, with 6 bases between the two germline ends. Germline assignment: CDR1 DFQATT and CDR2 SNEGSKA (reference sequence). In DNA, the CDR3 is TGCAGTGCTAGAGATTTTAACTCCTACAATGAGCAGTTCTTC. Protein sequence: CSARDFNSYNEQFF.

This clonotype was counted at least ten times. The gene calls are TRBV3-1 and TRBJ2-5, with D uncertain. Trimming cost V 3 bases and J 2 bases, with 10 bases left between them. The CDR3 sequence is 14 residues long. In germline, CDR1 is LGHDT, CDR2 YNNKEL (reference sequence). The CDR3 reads CASSHFTVQETQYF. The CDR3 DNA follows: TGTGCCAGCAGCCATTTCACGGTACAAGAGACCCAGTACTTC.

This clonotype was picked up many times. CDR3 amino acids: CASSRRRDGGAYEQYF. CDR3 nucleotides: TGTGCCAGTAGTCGGAGGAGGGACGGCGGAGCTTACGAGCAGTACTTC. The chain couples TRBV19 to TRBJ2-7; D perhaps matches TRBD2 (6 bases). This CDR3 spans 16 amino acids. Trimming left V 5 bases short and J 4 bases short, with 21 bases between. Germline CDR1 LNHDA, CDR2 SQIVND (reference sequence).

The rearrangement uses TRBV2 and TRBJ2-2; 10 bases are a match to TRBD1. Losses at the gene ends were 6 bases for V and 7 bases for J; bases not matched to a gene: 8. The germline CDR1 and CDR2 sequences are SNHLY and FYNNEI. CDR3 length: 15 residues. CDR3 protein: CASSVGQGGIGELFF. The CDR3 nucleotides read TGTGCCAGCAGCGTCGGACAGGGGGGGATCGGGGAGCTGTTTTTT.

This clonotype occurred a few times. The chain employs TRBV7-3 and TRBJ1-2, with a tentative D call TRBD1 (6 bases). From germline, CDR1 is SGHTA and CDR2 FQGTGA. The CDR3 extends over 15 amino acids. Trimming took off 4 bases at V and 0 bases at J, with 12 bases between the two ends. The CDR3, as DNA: TGTGCCAGCAGCTGGGGGGCAGGACCTAACTATGGCTACACCTTC. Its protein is CASSWGAGPNYGYTF.